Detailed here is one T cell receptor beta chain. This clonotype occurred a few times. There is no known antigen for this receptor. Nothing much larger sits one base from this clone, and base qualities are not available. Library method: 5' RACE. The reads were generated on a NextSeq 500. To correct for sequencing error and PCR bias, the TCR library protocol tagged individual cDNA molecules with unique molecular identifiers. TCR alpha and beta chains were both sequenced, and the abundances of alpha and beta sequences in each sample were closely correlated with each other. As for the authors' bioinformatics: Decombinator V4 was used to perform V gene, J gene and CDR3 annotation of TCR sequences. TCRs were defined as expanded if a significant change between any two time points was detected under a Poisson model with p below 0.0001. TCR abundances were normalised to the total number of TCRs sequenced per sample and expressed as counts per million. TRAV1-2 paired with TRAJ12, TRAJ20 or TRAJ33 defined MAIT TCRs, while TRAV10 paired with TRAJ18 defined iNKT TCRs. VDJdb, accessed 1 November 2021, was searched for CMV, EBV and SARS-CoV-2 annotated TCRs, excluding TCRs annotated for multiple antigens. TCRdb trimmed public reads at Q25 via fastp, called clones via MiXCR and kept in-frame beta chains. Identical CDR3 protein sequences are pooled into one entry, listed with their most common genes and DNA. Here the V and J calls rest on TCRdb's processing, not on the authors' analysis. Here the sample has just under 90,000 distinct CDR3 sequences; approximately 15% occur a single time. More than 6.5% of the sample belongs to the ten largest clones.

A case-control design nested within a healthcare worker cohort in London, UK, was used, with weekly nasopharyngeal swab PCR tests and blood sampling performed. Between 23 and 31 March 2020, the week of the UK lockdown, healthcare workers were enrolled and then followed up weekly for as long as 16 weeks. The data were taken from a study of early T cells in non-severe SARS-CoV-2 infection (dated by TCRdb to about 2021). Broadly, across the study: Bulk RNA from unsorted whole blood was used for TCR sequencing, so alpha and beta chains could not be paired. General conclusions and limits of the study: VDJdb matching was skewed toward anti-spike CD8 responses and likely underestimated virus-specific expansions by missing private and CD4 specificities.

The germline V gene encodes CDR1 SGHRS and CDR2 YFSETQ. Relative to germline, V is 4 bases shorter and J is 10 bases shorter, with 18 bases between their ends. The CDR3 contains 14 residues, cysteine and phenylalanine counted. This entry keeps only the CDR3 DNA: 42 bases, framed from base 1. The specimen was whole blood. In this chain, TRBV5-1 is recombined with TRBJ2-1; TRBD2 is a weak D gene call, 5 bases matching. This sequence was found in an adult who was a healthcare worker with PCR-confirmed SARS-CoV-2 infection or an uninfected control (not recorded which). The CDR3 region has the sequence CASSPGPGGAEQFF. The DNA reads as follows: TGCGCCAGCAGCCCCGGACCAGGAGGAGCCGAGCAGTTCTTC.